Below, 16 T cell receptor beta chains from the same sample are listed, as sequenced in a study of post-analysis software for immune sequencing data. Notes on the study in general: A handful of TRBV segments occurring more often in patients than controls included TRBV5-6, TRBV5-1 and TRBV20-1.

cDNA libraries for TCR beta contained unique molecular identifiers. TCRdb re-called the PCR reads with MiXCR, one entry per CDR3 protein. This repertoire shows 430,000 or so distinct CDR3 sequences, 30% to 40% found once; its top ten account for less than 8%. The antigens of these receptors remain unknown. The sample was blood. The receptors derive from a girl aged 2 to 10 with multiple sclerosis.

This chain joins TRBV9 and TRBJ2-5; no firm D call. CDR3 length equals 14 residues. Per the germline V gene, CDR1 is SGDLS and CDR2 is YYNGEE. Trimming took off 4 bases at V and 1 base at J, with 11 bases between the two ends. The CDR3 sequence: CASSPQFGQETQYF. DNA for the CDR3: TGTGCCAGCAGCCCCCAATTTGGCCAAGAGACCCAGTACTTC. Complete variable domain (other parts from reference TRBV9 and TRBJ2-5): DSGVTQTPKHLITATGQRVTLRCSPRSGDLSVYWYQQSLDQGLQFLIQYYNGEERAKGNILERFSAQQFPDLHSELNLSSLELGDSALYFCASSPQFGQETQYFGPGTRLLVL.

This clonotype has just a few counts. The chain uses TRBV10-3 and TRBJ2-3; TRBD1 matches 8 bases. The CDR3 has 14 amino acids. CDR1 and CDR2 (germline): ENHRY, SYGVKD. The V and J ends lost 11 bases and 3 bases, in that order; junction bases with no gene match: 10. CDR3 DNA: TGTGCCGGGAGGACAGGGAGTGGTACAGATACGCAGTATTTT. Residues: CAGRTGSGTDTQYF.

This clonotype was detected many times. The chain employs TRBV2 and TRBJ2-7; D may be TRBD2 (6 bases). The CDR3 is 13 amino acids. CDR1 and CDR2 (germline): SNHLY, FYNNEI. Trimming left V 6 bases short and J 2 bases short, with 11 bases between. The CDR3 DNA sequence: TGTGCCAGCAGGTGGGACTTCCCCTACGAGCAGTACTTC. Protein product: CASRWDFPYEQYF.

A few counts support this clonotype. This rearrangement joins TRBV20-1 to TRBJ1-3, with D perhaps matching TRBD1 (5 bases). This CDR3 is 12 amino acids long. V was cut by 7 bases and J by 6 bases, with 13 bases left in between. The germline V gene has CDR1 DFQATT and CDR2 SNEGSKA (reference sequence). CDR3 region: CSGQSLLNTIYF. CDR3 sequence (DNA): TGCAGTGGACAGTCGCTGTTAAACACCATATATTTT.

This chain links TRBV5-1 with TRBJ1-1, with 8 bases lining up with TRBD1. With V trimmed by 0 bases and J by 5 bases, 15 bases remained unmatched. This CDR3 is built from 18 residues. Germline CDR1 SGHRS, CDR2 YFSETQ. CDR3 region: CASSLASGATGEMTEAFF. The CDR3 nucleotides read TGCGCCAGCAGCTTGGCAAGTGGGGCGACAGGGGAGATGACTGAAGCTTTCTTT.

This clonotype occurred a few times. The chain carries TRBV29-1 and TRBJ2-1; 11 bases fit TRBD2. V lost 3 bases to trimming and J lost 6 bases; unmatched junction nucleotides: 1. The germline CDR1 and CDR2 sequences are SQVTM and ANQGSEA. This CDR3 region has 13 residues. CDR3 residues: CSVDSGRGNEQFF. Written as DNA, the CDR3 is TGCAGCGTTGATAGCGGGAGGGGCAATGAGCAGTTCTTC.

This chain uses TRBV12-3 or TRBV12-4 with TRBJ1-2, with D possibly being TRBD1 (6 bases). The CDR3 extends over 16 amino acids. Between the trimmed V and J ends, which lost 6 bases and 6 bases, there was a span of 23 bases. CDR3 loop: CASSRLVGGRVHGYTF. Written as DNA, the CDR3 is TGTGCCAGCAGCCGCCTGGTCGGGGGGCGCGTCCATGGCTACACCTTC.

This clonotype showed up just a few times. This chain links TRBV7-2 with TRBJ2-1; tentatively, D is TRBD1 or TRBD2 (5 bases each). CDR3 size: 16 residues. Deletions cut 3 bases from V and 4 bases from J, with 16 bases between. Per germline, CDR1 SGHTA and CDR2 FQGNSA. The CDR3 sequence: CASSLAVGPQYNEQFF. CDR3 nucleotide sequence: TGTGCCAGCAGCTTGGCCGTGGGACCGCAATACAATGAGCAGTTCTTC.

This clonotype turned up a few times. Written as DNA, the CDR3 is TGTGCCAGCAGTTGGACAGGGGTGGATACGCAGTATTTT. As protein: CASSWTGVDTQYF. V gene TRBV28 combines with J gene TRBJ2-3, with TRBD1 identical over 9 bases. V gave up 4 bases and J gave up 6 bases; unmatched junction bases: 2. This CDR3 spans 13 amino acids. Germline V CDR1 and CDR2: MDHEN, SYDVKM. The whole variable domain, filled in from reference TRBV28 and TRBJ2-3, reads DVKVTQSSRYLVKRTGEKVFLECVQDMDHENMFWYRQDPGLGLRLIYFSYDVKMKEKGDIPEGYSVSREKKERFSLILESASTNQTSMYLCASSWTGVDTQYFGPGTRLTVL.

A few counts support this clonotype. The chain has TRBV7-2 and TRBJ1-2; 11 bases match TRBD1. This CDR3 comprises 14 residues. With V trimmed by 4 bases and J by 2 bases, 0 bases remained unmatched. Germline CDR1 SGHTA, CDR2 FQGNSA. The CDR3 sequence is CASSWDRGNYGYTF. The DNA of the CDR3 is TGTGCCAGCAGCTGGGACAGGGGGAACTATGGCTACACCTTC.

The genes are TRBV10-2 and TRBJ1-1, with D tentatively TRBD1 (5 bases). Deletions cut 3 bases from V and 0 bases from J, with 14 bases between. CDR1 WSHSY and CDR2 SAAADI come from the germline V gene. The CDR3 extends over 16 amino acids. The CDR3 DNA reads TGCGCCAGCAGTGATGGGGGTACAAGGATGAACACTGAAGCTTTCTTT. Translating gives CASSDGGTRMNTEAFF.

This clonotype was seen only a few times. The chain joins TRBV7-6 to TRBJ2-3; 8 nucleotides align to TRBD1. Germline CDR1 is SGHVS and CDR2 is FNYEAQ. The CDR3 spans 14 residues. After removal of 5 bases from V and 2 bases from J, the junction contained 3 bases not matched to a gene. CDR3 DNA: TGTGCCAGCAGCCAGGACAGGGTCACAGATACGCAGTATTTT. Residues: CASSQDRVTDTQYF.

V usage is TRBV2 and J usage is TRBJ1-4, with a tentative D call TRBD1 (6 bases). CDR3 length equals 14 residues. The germline gives CDR1 SNHLY, CDR2 FYNNEI. V lost 7 bases to trimming and J lost 8 bases, with 17 bases between them. The CDR3 loop reads CASIPGQQREKLFF. The CDR3 nucleotides read TGTGCCAGCATCCCCGGACAGCAGCGAGAAAAACTGTTTTTT.

This chain connects TRBV10-3 to TRBJ2-7, with D possibly being TRBD1 (5 bases). This CDR3 is built from 13 residues. Germline CDR1 ENHRY, CDR2 SYGVKD. V dropped 2 bases and J dropped 5 bases, with 10 bases sitting between them. CDR3 sequence reads: CAISEAGSNEQYF. In DNA, the CDR3 is TGTGCCATCAGTGAGGCAGGGTCTAACGAGCAGTACTTC.

This clonotype was seen only a few times. The chain carries TRBV4-2 and TRBJ2-7, with D maybe TRBD1 (5 bases). The CDR3 totals 15 residues. Trimming pared 1 base from V and 0 bases from J, leaving 10 bases between. CDR1 is LGHNA and CDR2 is YNFKEQ in the germline V gene. This chain's CDR3 is CASSQAQVSSYEQYF. CDR3 DNA sequence: TGTGCCAGCAGCCAAGCACAGGTGAGCTCCTACGAGCAGTACTTC.

This clonotype was seen only a few times. The V and J genes are TRBV7-9 and TRBJ2-5, with a tentative D call TRBD1 (6 bases). The ends were cut back, 4 bases at V and 5 bases at J, with 20 bases in the middle. The CDR3 has 16 amino acids. Germline loops: CDR1 SEHNR, CDR2 FQNEAQ (reference sequence). CDR3 sequence (DNA): TGTGCCAGCAGCTCTACCGGGACCGGGACAAGGGAGACCCAGTACTTC. Its protein is CASSSTGTGTRETQYF. The variable domain in full, with the rest retrieved from reference TRBV7-9 and TRBJ2-5, is DTGVSQNPRHKITKRGQNVTFRCDPISEHNRLYWYRQTLGQGPEFLTYFQNEAQLEKSRLLSDRFSAERPKGSFSTLEIQRTEQGDSAMYLCASSSTGTGTRETQYFGPGTRLLVL.